This TCR beta chain appears in the sequencing data of a study of early T cells in non-severe SARS-CoV-2 infection. Across the whole study: The authors sequenced bulk RNA from unsorted whole blood, leaving chains unpaired.

Germline lookup yields CDR1 DFQATT and CDR2 SNEGSKA (reference sequence). V was shortened by 6 bases and J by 0 bases, with 12 bases between the two germline ends. The CDR3 contains 13 residues. TCRdb reprocessed the 5' RACE reads with MiXCR, giving one entry per CDR3 protein. The sample contains 62,000 or so distinct CDR3 sequences, 7% to 9.5% of which appear only once. Findings and caveats of the study: VDJdb matching skewed toward anti-spike CD8 responses, missing private and CD4 specificities.

Note on this clonotype: Its antigen is not identified.

The sample in question was whole blood, obtained at baseline. The TCR was taken from an adult who was a healthcare worker with PCR-confirmed SARS-CoV-2 infection or an uninfected control (not recorded which). The gene calls are TRBV20-1 and TRBJ2-7; tentatively, D is TRBD2 (6 bases). CDR3 in DNA: TGCAGTGCCGGGACTGGTAGCTCCTACGAGCAGTACTTC. Protein: CSAGTGSSYEQYF.